A selection of T cell receptor beta chains follows, all from one sample in a study of long-term antiretroviral therapy in people with HIV. Clones were read by immunoSEQ multiplex PCR, and TCRdb kept only the in-frame ones, dropping some. The data show 25,000 to 35,000 clones, around 90% seen once. The material was unsorted PBMCs, obtained 1.8 years after starting antiretroviral therapy. The source is a woman aged 18-29 years with HIV. CDR3s leave out the opening cysteine and the closing phenylalanine or tryptophan.

v_call cdr3_aa
TRBV28 ASSSPGQGRAEAF
TRBV6-6 ASSTSPPERQH
TRBV5-1 ASSGGTGEGETQY
TRBV7-2 ASSASGSSMPQH
TRBV2 ASSLLPAASTDTQY
TRBV28 ASSFDRVREQY
TRBV2 ASSDPGSTLYNEQF
TRBV11-3 ASSPGTGGAFEQF
TRBV7-2 ASSLAGPSSYNSPLH
TRBV2 ASSAWGGNIQY
TRBV10-3 GTGGGVNQPQH
TRBV5-1 ASSLTPSYRRERTSSTDTQY
TRBV5-1 ASSPPADTQY
TRBV5-1 ASSLVPGSNTGELF
TRBV5-1 ASSLDGRATEAF
TRBV2 ASSADRIPALGYT
TRBV7-2 ASSLGQYSNQPQH
TRBV21-1 ASSFYMRCQGEEGEQF
TRBV28 ASSLVQSYEQY
TRBV5-4 ASSRDRELSEAF
TRBV9 ASSINPDRGLDEQF
TRBV28 ASSPGTTTYEQY
TRBV7-9 ASSSHRDEQF
TRBV27 ASSIGTSGFETQY
TRBV18 ASSPPQGQGFHEQY
TRBV28 ASRPGGPKDTQY
TRBV7-9 ASSSDFSEKLF
TRBV2 ASLFVAGLSTDTQY
TRBV25-1 ASSEWGQIYEQY
TRBV4-2 ASSPGLFRNEQF
TRBV4-1 ASSQGSGTGNQPQH
TRBV27 ASSTGRGGTPETQY
TRBV6-6 ASSFGGNTEAF
TRBV19 ASSDPVRQDNEQF
TRBV7-9 ASSLAGQGQETQY
TRBV18 ASSPRNNEKLF
TRBV6-1 ASSESQDTYQPQH
TRBV18 ASSPLGGTDTQY
TRBV7-2 ASSARDRGPQPQH
TRBV27 ASSFVGPGSGNTIY
TRBV5-1 ASSFSTNYGYT
TRBV2 ASSDQTYEQY
TRBV28 ASSGTGNQPQH
TRBV5-6 ASSFSTNEQF